This TCR beta chain was found in a study of cytomegalovirus exposure and HLA in healthy donors. The wider study: In an earlier analysis, 95 million to 140 million unique TCR beta sequences were found from about 190 million T cells.

The PCR was carried out with 60 Vbeta primers and 13 Jbeta primers. The assay was immunoSEQ multiplex PCR, and TCRdb's table has in-frame clones only and misses some. The data hold some 190,000 clones, with around 80% observed a single time. As concerns this clone: Its antigen is unknown.

Donors were nominally healthy when sampled, though unrecorded immune exposures were likely. Study findings and constraints: Previous analysis showed most TCR beta V segments were productive about 87% or about 30% of the time. In terms of immune exposure information, only CMV serostatus was available.

V lost 3 bases and J lost 6, with 11 bases in between. Looked up from germline, CDR1 is MNHEY and CDR2 is SMNVEV (reference sequence). The CDR3 spans 13 residues. Input material: PBMCs. The rearrangement joins TRBV27 to TRBJ1-2; D perhaps matches TRBD1 (6 bases). The receptor was derived from a man in his forties in good health and CMV-seropositive. The CDR3 loop reads CASSFGGSDGYTF. The CDR3 region has the DNA TGTGCCAGCAGTTTTGGGGGCAGCGATGGCTACACCTTC.